This T cell receptor (beta chain) was obtained from a study of shared clonotypes between healthy human individuals (dated by TCRdb to the early 2020s). As for the study more broadly: A couple of women and three men aged 18 to 49 years were included in the cohort. Per donor, three plates each were used for CD4 naive and CD4 memory, two for CD8 naive, and one for CD8 memory. Blood TCR repertoires of a handful of healthy adults were deeply sequenced to estimate repertoire size and the extent of clonotype sharing between individuals. Different laboratories and diverse techniques were used to prepare libraries and sequence TCR repertoires, to increase sequencing depth and limit assay-specific biases. Between about 0.85 and 9.5 billion PBMCs per donor were obtained by leukapheresis. Points the paper makes about the study in general: Rarefaction of sorted-subset datasets indicated incomplete sequencing despite the large sequencing depth. Sampling was limited to blood, and TCR repertoires in tissue likely differ from TCR repertoires in blood. Across four donors, around 5% of naive CD4, roughly 3.5% of naive CD8, 2.3% of memory CD4, and about 0.4% of memory CD8 clonotypes were shared. The genetic and exposure-history diversity represented was limited by the small number of donors. Estimated clonotype richness was generally larger for naive than for memory subsets. Pairwise subsampling led to the expectation that sequencing depth would affect the degree of clonotype sharing among donors. Compared with non-shared clonotypes, the clonotypes found in all four sorted-subset donors had higher generation probabilities.

V trim: 6 bases; J trim: 0 bases; unmatched bases: 13. CDR1 and CDR2 (KGHSH, LQKENI) derive from the germline V gene. There are 19 amino acids in the CDR3, from cysteine to phenylalanine inclusive. Of all the DNA, just the CDR3 is kept, 57 bases in frame from base 1. In the case of this clone: The antigen it binds to is not known. No base-level quality is on record; no much larger clone is a single base apart.

Using the deep immunoSEQ assay, TCR CDR3 regions were amplified from genomic DNA by multiplex PCR. Extracted genomic DNA from each cell subset was distributed evenly across all wells of several immunoSEQ 96-well plates, and each plate was treated as a replicate. For sorted subsets, each replicate PCR was loaded with around 220 ng genomic DNA, equivalent to 30,000 to 35,000 T cell genomes. The purified libraries were quantified using a Qubit 3.0 fluorometer, sized with a Bioanalyzer 2100, and then quantified again using the KAPA Library Quantification kit. Every immunoSEQ 96-well plate was sequenced on a separate single-read 150-cycle Illumina NextSeq 550 flow cell. Under the source paper's analysis protocol: Because the immunoSEQ output held only junctional sequences and lacked quality scores, the filtering could not match the filtering applied to full-length reads. To assign V/J genes and CDR3, sequences were annotated using PyIR, a Python wrapper for IgBLAST v1.9, with IMGT germline references. Reads with weak V/J assignments (E-value above 1e-6), missing CDR3, stop codons, out-of-frame junctions, or ambiguous translated residues were removed. V3J clonotypes were defined by identical inferred V gene, J gene, and CDR3 amino acid sequence. Percentage overlap between repertoires was computed as shared unique clonotypes divided by the size of the smaller repertoire. Three approaches were used to assess repertoire richness: RTK rarefaction, the Chao1 estimator, and Recon v2.1 estimates of unobserved clonotypes. Generation probabilities for all TCRbeta clonotypes obtained by the gDNA method from several donors were computed using OLGA. Held by TCRdb, this immuneACCESS table contains in-frame sequences only and omits some clones. Under half of the omission traces to an unresolved V gene where checked; the cause of the rest is unknown. The DNA gave D and trimming, while V, J and clone size come from that table. For this sample there are 650,000 to 800,000 clones; roughly two thirds appear just once. The ten most abundant clones make up about 1.8% of the sample.

Healthy HIV-negative adults with no recently reported acute infections or vaccinations were included as donors. All donors were Caucasian adults living in Nashville, Tennessee, USA. Magnetic negative selection was used to enrich CD4+ T cells, after which naive cells were positively selected on CD45RA and the negative fraction became the memory subset. After blood collection by leukapheresis, PBMCs were isolated using Ficoll-Histopaque density gradient centrifugation and then cryopreserved in the vapor phase of liquid nitrogen. Analytical flow cytometry was used to check the purity and quantity of every magnetically sorted T cell population. Genomic DNA was isolated from every sorted fraction and measured by UV absorbance on a Nanodrop 2000c.

The chain employs TRBV18 and TRBJ2-7; 14 nucleotides in the junction match TRBD2. What was sequenced was memory CD4+ T cells sorted from blood. Per the publication, the cell subset or site label means: CD45RA-negative fraction. The clonotype originates from a woman in her twenties or thirties in good health. CDR3 protein: CASSPFSAGLAGDSYEQYF. The DNA is TGTGCCAGCTCTCCCTTTTCCGCGGGACTAGCGGGGGACTCCTACGAGCAGTACTTC.